The 2 T cell receptor beta chains below come from one sample, sequenced in a study of neoadjuvant anti-PD-1 for oral cavity cancer. The time point here: after neoadjuvant nivolumab, at surgical resection. This table comes from immunoSEQ multiplex PCR, and its TCRdb copy is limited to in-frame clones, with some not included. The profile covers over 65,000 clones, with 86% appearing a single time and approximately 2.8% taken by the ten largest. The source material was PBMCs, sampled after nivolumab (anti-PD-1) treatment. These receptors all come from a person aged 40-85 years with oral cavity squamous cell carcinoma.

The chain is built from TRBV12-1 and TRBJ1-2; the table's D gene call, TRBD1, was not cross checked with the DNA. TRBV12-1 is flagged as a pseudogene. The CDR3 length is 17 residues. The CDR3 DNA is TGTGCCAGCAGCTTTGATCTCGTGGCTTCAGGGCATCGTGGCTACACCTTC. It specifies CASSFDLVASGHRGYTF.

The chain joins TRBV25-1 to TRBJ2-1, with 7 bases that match TRBD1. CDR3 length: 17 residues. V was clipped by 2 bases and J by 4 bases; unmatched bases: 11. Germline V lookup: CDR1 MGHDK, CDR2 SYGVNS. In DNA form, the CDR3 reads TGTGCCAGCAGTGAAGACGGTAACAGGGGAGTTTACAATGAGCAGTTCTTC. Protein product: CASSEDGNRGVYNEQFF.